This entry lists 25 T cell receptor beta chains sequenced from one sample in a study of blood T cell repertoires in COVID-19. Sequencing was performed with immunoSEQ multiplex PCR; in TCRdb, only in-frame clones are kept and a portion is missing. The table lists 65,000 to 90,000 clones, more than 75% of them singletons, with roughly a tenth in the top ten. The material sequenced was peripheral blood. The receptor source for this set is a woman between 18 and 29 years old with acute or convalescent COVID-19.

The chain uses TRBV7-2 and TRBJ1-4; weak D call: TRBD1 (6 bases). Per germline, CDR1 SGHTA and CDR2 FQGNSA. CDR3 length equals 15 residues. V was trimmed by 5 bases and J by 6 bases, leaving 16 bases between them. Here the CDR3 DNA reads TGTGCCAGCAGCATCTACCAAGGGGGATATGAAAAACTGTTTTTT. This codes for CASSIYQGGYEKLFF.

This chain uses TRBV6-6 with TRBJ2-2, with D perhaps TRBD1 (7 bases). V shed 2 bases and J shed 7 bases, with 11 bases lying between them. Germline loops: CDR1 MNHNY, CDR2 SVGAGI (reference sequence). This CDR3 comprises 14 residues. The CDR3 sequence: CASSYDQGGGELFF. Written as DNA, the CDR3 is TGTGCCAGCAGTTACGATCAGGGGGGCGGGGAGCTGTTTTTT.

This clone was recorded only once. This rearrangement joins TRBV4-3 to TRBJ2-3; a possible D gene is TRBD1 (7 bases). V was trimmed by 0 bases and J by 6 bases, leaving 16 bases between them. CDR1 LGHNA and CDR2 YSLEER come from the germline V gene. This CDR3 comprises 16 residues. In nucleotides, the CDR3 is TGCGCCAGCAGCCAAGATTTGGCAGGGGGGAGGGATACGCAGTATTTT. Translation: CASSQDLAGGRDTQYF.

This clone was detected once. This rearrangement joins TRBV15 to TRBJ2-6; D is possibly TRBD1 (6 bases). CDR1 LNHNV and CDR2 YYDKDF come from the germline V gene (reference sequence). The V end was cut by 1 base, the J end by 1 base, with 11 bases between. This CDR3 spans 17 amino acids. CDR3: CATSRGHQGSGANVLTF. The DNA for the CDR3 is TGTGCCACCAGCAGAGGTCATCAGGGGTCTGGGGCCAACGTCCTGACTTTC. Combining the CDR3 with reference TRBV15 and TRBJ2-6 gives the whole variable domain DAMVIQNPRYQVTQFGKPVTLSCSQTLNHNVMYWYQQKSSQAPKLLFHYYDKDFNNEADTPDNFQSRRPNTSFCFLDIRSPGLGDTAMYLCATSRGHQGSGANVLTFGAGSRLTVL.

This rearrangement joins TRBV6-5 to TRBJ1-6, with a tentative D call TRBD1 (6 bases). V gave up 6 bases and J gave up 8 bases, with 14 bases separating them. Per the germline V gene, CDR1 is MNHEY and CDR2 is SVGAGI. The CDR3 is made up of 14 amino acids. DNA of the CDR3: TGTGCCAGCAGGAAACAGGGCTGGGATTCACCCCTCCACTTT. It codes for CASRKQGWDSPLHF.

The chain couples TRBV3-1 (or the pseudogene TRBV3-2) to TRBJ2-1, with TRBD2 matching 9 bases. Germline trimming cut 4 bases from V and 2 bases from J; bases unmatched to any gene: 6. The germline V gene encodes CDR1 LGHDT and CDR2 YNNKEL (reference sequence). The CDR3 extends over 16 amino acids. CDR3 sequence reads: CASSPLAGEPYNEQFF. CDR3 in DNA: TGTGCCAGCAGCCCATTAGCGGGAGAACCCTACAATGAGCAGTTCTTC.

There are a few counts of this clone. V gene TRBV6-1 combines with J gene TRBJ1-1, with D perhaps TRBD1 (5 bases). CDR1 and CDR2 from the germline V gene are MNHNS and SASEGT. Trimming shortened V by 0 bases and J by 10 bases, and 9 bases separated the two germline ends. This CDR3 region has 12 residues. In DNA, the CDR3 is TGTGCCAGCAGTGAAGCGCGGACACGAGCTTTCTTT. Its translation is CASSEARTRAFF.

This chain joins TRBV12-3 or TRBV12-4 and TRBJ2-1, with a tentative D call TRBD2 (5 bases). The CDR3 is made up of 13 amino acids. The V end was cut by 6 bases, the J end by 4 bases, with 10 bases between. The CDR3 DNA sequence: TGTGCCAGCAGCTACACTAGTTACAATGAGCAGTTCTTC. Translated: CASSYTSYNEQFF.

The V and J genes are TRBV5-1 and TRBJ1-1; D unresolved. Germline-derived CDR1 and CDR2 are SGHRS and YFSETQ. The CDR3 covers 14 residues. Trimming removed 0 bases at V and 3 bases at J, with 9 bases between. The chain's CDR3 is CASSLGASDTEAFF. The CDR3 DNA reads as TGCGCCAGCAGCTTGGGGGCCAGTGACACTGAAGCTTTCTTT. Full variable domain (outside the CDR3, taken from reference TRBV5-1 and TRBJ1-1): KAGVTQTPRYLIKTRGQQVTLSCSPISGHRSVSWYQQTPGQGLQFLFEYFSETQRNKGNFPGRFSGRQFSNSRSEMNVSTLELGDSALYLCASSLGASDTEAFFGQGTRLTVV.

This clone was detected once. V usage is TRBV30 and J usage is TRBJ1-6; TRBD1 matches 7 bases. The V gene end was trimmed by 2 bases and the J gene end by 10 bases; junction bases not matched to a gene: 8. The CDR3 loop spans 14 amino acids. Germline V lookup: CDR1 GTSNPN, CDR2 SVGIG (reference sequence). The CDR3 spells CAWSRGRGNSPLHF. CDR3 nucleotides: TGTGCCTGGAGTCGGGGCAGGGGGAACTCACCCCTCCACTTT.

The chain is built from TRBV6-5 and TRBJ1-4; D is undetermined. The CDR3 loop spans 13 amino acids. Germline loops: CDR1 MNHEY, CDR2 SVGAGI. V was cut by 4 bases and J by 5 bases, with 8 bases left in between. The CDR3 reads CASSSSRNEKLFF. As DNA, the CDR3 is TGTGCCAGCAGTTCTTCCAGAAATGAAAAACTGTTTTTT.

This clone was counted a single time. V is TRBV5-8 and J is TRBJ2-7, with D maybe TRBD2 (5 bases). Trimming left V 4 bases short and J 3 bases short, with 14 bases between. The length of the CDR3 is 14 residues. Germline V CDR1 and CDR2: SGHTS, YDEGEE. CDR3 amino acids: CASSLRETYYEQYF. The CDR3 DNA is TGTGCCAGCAGCCTCCGGGAAACCTACTACGAGCAGTACTTC.

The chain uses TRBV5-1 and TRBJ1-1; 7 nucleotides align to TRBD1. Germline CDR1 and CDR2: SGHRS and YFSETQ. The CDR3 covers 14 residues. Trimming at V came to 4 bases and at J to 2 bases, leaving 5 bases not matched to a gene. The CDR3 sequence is CASSLGQINTEAFF. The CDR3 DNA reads TGCGCCAGCAGCCTGGGACAGATCAACACTGAAGCTTTCTTT.

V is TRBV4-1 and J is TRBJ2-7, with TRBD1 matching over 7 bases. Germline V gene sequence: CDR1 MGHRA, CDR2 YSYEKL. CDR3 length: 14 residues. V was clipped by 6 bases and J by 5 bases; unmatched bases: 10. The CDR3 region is CASRERDSSNEQYF. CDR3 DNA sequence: TGCGCCAGCAGAGAGAGGGACAGCTCTAACGAGCAGTACTTC.

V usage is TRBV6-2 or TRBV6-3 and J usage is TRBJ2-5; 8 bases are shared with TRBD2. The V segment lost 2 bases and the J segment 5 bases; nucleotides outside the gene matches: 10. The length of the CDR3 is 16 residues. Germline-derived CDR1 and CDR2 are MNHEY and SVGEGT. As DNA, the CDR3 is TGTGCCAGCAGTTACCCGGGACTAGTTAATGTGGAGACCCAGTACTTC. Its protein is CASSYPGLVNVETQYF.

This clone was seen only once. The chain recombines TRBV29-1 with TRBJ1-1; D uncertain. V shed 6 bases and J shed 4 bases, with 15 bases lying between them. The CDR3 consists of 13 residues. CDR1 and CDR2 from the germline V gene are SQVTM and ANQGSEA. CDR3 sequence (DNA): TGCAGCGTAAGCTTAGGTGGGAGCACTGAAGCTTTCTTT. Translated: CSVSLGGSTEAFF.

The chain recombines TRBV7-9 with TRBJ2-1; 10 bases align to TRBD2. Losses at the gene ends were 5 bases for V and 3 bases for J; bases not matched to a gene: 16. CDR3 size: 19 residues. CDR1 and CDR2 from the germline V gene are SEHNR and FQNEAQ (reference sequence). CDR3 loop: CASSHRVRGRTSGYNEQFF. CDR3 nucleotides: TGTGCCAGCAGCCATCGCGTTAGAGGTAGGACTAGCGGCTACAATGAGCAGTTCTTC.

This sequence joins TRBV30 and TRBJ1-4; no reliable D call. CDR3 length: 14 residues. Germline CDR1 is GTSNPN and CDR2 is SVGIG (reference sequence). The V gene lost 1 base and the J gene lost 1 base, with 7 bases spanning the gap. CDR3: CAWSGAGTNEKLFF. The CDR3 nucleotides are TGTGCCTGGAGTGGAGCGGGAACTAATGAAAAACTGTTTTTT. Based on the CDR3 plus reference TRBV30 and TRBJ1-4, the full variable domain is SQTIHQWPATLVQPVGSPLSLECTVEGTSNPNLYWYRQAAGRGLQLLFYSVGIGQISSEVPQNLSASRPQDRQFILSSKKLLLSDSGFYLCAWSGAGTNEKLFFGSGTQLSVL.

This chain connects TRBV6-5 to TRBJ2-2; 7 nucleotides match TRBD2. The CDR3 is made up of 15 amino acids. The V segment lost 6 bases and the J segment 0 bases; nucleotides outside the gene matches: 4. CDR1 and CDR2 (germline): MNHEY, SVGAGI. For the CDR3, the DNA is TGTGCCAGCAGCAGGACTAGGGCGAACACCGGGGAGCTGTTTTTT. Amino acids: CASSRTRANTGELFF.

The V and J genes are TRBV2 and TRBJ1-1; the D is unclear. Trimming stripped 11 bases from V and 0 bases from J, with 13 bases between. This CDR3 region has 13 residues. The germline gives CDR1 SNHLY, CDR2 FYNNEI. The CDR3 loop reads CALRHSVNTEAFF. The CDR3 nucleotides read TGTGCCCTAAGACATAGCGTGAACACTGAAGCTTTCTTT.

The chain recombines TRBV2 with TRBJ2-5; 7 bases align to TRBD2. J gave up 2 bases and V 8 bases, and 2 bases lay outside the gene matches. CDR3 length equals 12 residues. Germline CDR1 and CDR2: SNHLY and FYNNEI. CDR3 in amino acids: CASGGLQETQYF. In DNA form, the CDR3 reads TGTGCCAGCGGGGGACTACAAGAGACCCAGTACTTC.

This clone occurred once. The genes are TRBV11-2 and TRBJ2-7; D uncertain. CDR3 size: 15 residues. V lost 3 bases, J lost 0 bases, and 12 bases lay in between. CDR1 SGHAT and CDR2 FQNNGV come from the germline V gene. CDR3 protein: CASSLAPGGSYEQYF. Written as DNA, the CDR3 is TGTGCCAGCAGCTTGGCGCCGGGTGGCTCCTACGAGCAGTACTTC.

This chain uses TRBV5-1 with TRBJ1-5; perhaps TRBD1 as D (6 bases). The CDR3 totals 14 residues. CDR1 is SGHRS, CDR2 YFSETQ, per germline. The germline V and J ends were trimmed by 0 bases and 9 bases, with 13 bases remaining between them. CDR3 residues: CASSLGGGASPQHF. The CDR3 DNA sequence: TGCGCCAGCAGCTTGGGAGGGGGAGCATCGCCCCAGCATTTT.

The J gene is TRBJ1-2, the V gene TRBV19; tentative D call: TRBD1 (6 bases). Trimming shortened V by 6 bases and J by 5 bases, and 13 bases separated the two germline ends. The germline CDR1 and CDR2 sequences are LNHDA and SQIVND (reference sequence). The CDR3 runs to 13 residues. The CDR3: CASSTTGYYGYTF. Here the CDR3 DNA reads TGTGCCAGTAGCACGACAGGCTATTATGGCTACACCTTC.

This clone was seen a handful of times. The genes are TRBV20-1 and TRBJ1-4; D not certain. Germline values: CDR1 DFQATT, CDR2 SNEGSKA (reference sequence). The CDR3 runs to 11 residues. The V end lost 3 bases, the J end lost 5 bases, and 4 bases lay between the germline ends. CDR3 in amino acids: CSARRNEKLFF. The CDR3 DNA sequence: TGCAGTGCTAGGAGGAATGAAAAACTGTTTTTT.